This TCR beta chain was profiled in a study of CD8 T cells in Susac syndrome. The ends were cut back, 6 bases at V and 7 bases at J, with 21 bases in the middle. Germline-derived CDR1 and CDR2 are SEHNR and FQNEAQ (reference sequence). The CDR3 is made up of 16 amino acids. RNA, at about 0.45 to 1 ug, was reverse transcribed with random hexamers. Amplification of TCR beta CDR3 used immunoSEQ multiplex PCR across 54 Vbeta and 13 Jbeta. TCRdb used MiXCR to reprocess the immunoSEQ multiplex PCR reads, holding one entry per CDR3 protein. The table records 200,000 to 250,000 distinct CDR3 sequences, about 90% of them present only once.

The gene calls are TRBV7-9 and TRBJ2-2, with D possibly being TRBD1 or TRBD2 (5 bases each). The TCR originated in a human donor with multiple sclerosis. The source material was CD8+ T cells from PBMCs. CDR3 in DNA: TGTGCCAGCAGTCCTCCTCCGGGACCTGAGAGCGGGGAGCTGTTTTTT. This translates into CASSPPPGPESGELFF.